The 4 T cell receptor beta chains presented below share a single source sample, sequenced in a study of Ad26.COV2.S vaccination and SARS-CoV-2 variants. The repertoire was sequenced with immunoSEQ multiplex PCR; TCRdb's copy has only in-frame clones and lacks some. The sample includes about 400,000 clones, around nine tenths seen only once; the top ten take around 1.9%. Described treatment: around 19 received Ad26.COV2.S at low or high dose, single or two shots; about 5 received placebo; per-sample allocation not given. Vaccine and placebo recipients were sampled on day 63 after the first injection. The material sequenced was peripheral blood, taken in a trial of Ad26.COV2.S vaccine versus placebo. These receptors were taken from a person between 18 and 65 years old who received the Ad26.COV2.S COVID-19 vaccine or a placebo.

This chain uses TRBV5-1 with TRBJ2-7, with TRBD1 identical over 10 bases. CDR3 length: 16 amino acids. Germline lookup yields CDR1 SGHRS and CDR2 YFSETQ. V was clipped by 2 bases and J by 4 bases; unmatched bases: 9. CDR3 residues: CASSFFPGTGVYEQYF. DNA for the CDR3: TGCGCCAGCAGCTTCTTTCCCGGGACAGGGGTGTACGAGCAGTACTTC.

The chain employs TRBV6-5 and TRBJ1-1; possibly TRBD1 for D (5 bases). Trimming removed 7 bases at V and 6 bases at J, with 18 bases between. CDR3 size: 14 residues. Germline CDR1 MNHEY, CDR2 SVGAGI. CDR3: CASMRRPGDSEAFF. In DNA, the CDR3 is TGTGCCAGCATGAGGCGTCCGGGGGACTCTGAAGCTTTCTTT.

CDR3 in amino acids: CASSPQEGRVYNEQFF. The CDR3 DNA reads TGTGCCAGCTCACCACAGGAGGGGCGGGTCTACAATGAGCAGTTCTTC. The genes are TRBV18 and TRBJ2-1; the D gene is possibly TRBD2 (6 bases). V lost 1 base and J lost 3, with 13 bases in between. Germline CDR1 reads KGHSH; CDR2 reads LQKENI. There are 16 residues in the CDR3.

This rearrangement joins TRBV5-1 to TRBJ2-7, with D tentatively TRBD1 or TRBD2 (5 bases each). The CDR3 totals 17 residues. Looked up from germline, CDR1 is SGHRS and CDR2 is YFSETQ. Trimming shortened V by 4 bases and J by 3 bases, and 23 bases separated the two germline ends. Here the CDR3 reads CASSALSPGRGVYEQYF. CDR3 sequence (DNA): TGCGCCAGCAGCGCACTTTCACCGGGACGGGGAGTCTACGAGCAGTACTTC.